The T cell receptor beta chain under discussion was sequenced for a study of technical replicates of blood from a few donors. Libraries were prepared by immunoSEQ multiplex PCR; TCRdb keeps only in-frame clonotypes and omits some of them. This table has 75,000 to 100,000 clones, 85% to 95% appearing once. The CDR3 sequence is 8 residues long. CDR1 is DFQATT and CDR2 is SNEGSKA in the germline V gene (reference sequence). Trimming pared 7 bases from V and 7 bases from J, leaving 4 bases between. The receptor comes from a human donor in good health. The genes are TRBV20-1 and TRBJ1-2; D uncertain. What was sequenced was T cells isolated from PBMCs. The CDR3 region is CSVSGYTF. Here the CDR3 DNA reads TGCAGTGTCTCTGGCTACACCTTC.